Following are 3 T cell receptor beta chains from one sample sequenced in a study of T cells in localized non-small cell lung cancer (dated by TCRdb to the early 2020s). Libraries were prepared through the immunoSEQ multiplex PCR assay. TCRdb limited this immuneACCESS table to in-frame rearrangements with V and J called. A share of clones is missing; checked studies link under half to unresolved V genes, and the rest is unexplained. This sample holds around 79,000 clones; around 80% were observed only once. Of the sample, under 25% is held by the ten largest clones. This specimen consisted of PBMCs, obtained before any cancer treatment. The receptors shown here come from a man aged 35-75 years with stage II squamous cell lung carcinoma.

The chain is built from TRBV7-3 and TRBJ2-1, with 8 nucleotides matching TRBD2. There are 16 residues in the CDR3. Germline V gene sequence: CDR1 SGHTA, CDR2 FQGTGA. V dropped 3 bases and J dropped 6; count of bases not matched to a gene: 10. The CDR3 is CASSFRSGTSLNEQFF. In nucleotides, the CDR3 is TGTGCCAGCAGCTTCCGTTCCGGGACTAGTCTCAATGAGCAGTTCTTC.

The genes are TRBV4-1 and TRBJ2-1; 15 nucleotides match TRBD2. Germline assignment: CDR1 MGHRA and CDR2 YSYEKL. This CDR3 has 15 residues. V was clipped by 3 bases and J by 9 bases; unmatched bases: 3. DNA of the CDR3: TGCGCCAGCAGCCATGGACTAGCGGGAGGGGGTGAGCAGTTCTTC. This gives the protein CASSHGLAGGGEQFF.

The rearrangement links TRBV25-1 to TRBJ1-1; D remains ambiguous. V was trimmed by 6 bases and J by 1 base, leaving 15 bases between them. The CDR3 is 15 residues long. Per germline, CDR1 MGHDK and CDR2 SYGVNS. CDR3 DNA: TGTGCCAGCAGCCGACACGGAGGTAAGAACACTGAAGCTTTCTTT. Its protein product is CASSRHGGKNTEAFF.